This T cell receptor (beta chain) originates from a study of T-cell memory formation after mild COVID-19. CDR1 and CDR2 from the germline V gene are ENHRY and SYGVKD. Trimming stripped 3 bases from V and 2 bases from J, with 16 bases between. CDR3 size: 16 residues. TCRdb reprocessed the 5' RACE reads via MiXCR and lists one record per CDR3 protein. The sample carries 14,000 to 15,000 distinct CDR3 sequences, around 21% recorded once. This TCR was recovered from a man between 18 and 35 years old who had mild COVID-19 (a few samples of this study predate the infection). Cell type and time point are not known. Material for sequencing was PBMCs or a T cell subset sorted from them (not recorded which). The genes are TRBV10-3 and TRBJ2-5; D may be TRBD1 (5 bases). The CDR3 coding sequence is TGTGCCATCAGTGACAGACAGCCAAATTTACAAGAGACCCAGTACTTC. As protein: CAISDRQPNLQETQYF.